This T cell receptor (beta chain) was found in a study of vaccination effects on CD4 cells after COVID-19. After expansion with viral peptide pools in the ViraFEST assay, antigen-specific CD4+ T cells were sequenced. A 10-day culture period preceded the isolation of CD4+ T cells. This person's SARS-CoV-2 infection, confirmed by PCR, occurred between March and December 2020. Sequencing used immunoSEQ multiplex PCR; TCRdb keeps in-frame clones, though not all of them. The sample contains approximately 26,000 clones, approximately 70% of which appear only once. As regards this clone: Antigen unknown.

V gave up 4 bases and J gave up 6 bases, with 21 bases separating them. The CDR3 length is 16 residues. Germline values: CDR1 ENHRY, CDR2 SYGVKD. The sequencing here drew on CD4+ T cells from PBMCs cultured with SARS-CoV-2 spike peptides, taken before COVID-19 vaccination. The TCR sequence derives from a human donor who had a prior SARS-CoV-2 infection. This rearrangement joins TRBV10-3 to TRBJ1-1, with a tentative D call TRBD1 (5 bases). The CDR3 DNA reads as TGTGCCATCAGTGGACGGGGGACTAATCTTGGGGCTGAAGCTTTCTTT. This encodes CAISGRGTNLGAEAFF.